The 11 T cell receptor beta chains listed next were all sequenced from one sample in a study of cytomegalovirus exposure and HLA in healthy donors. PCR primers comprised 60 Vbeta and 13 Jbeta primers. Some clones are missing from TCRdb's copy, which holds only in-frame ones; the method was immunoSEQ multiplex PCR. The table for this sample gives tens of thousands of clones. The sequencing sample was made of PBMCs. These receptor sequences come from a female donor in good health and CMV-seronegative.

V is TRBV5-1 and J is TRBJ2-5; TRBD2 matches at 10 bases. The V gene end was trimmed by 4 bases and the J gene end by 5 bases; junction bases not matched to a gene: 5. Looked up from germline, CDR1 is SGHRS and CDR2 is YFSETQ. This CDR3 contains 14 residues. The CDR3 here is CASSRAGGQETQYF. Here the CDR3 DNA reads TGCGCCAGCAGCAGAGCGGGGGGGCAGGAGACCCAGTACTTC. The full variable domain, rest sourced from reference TRBV5-1 and TRBJ2-5, is KAGVTQTPRYLIKTRGQQVTLSCSPISGHRSVSWYQQTPGQGLQFLFEYFSETQRNKGNFPGRFSGRQFSNSRSEMNVSTLELGDSALYLCASSRAGGQETQYFGPGTRLLVL.

The chain employs TRBV18 and TRBJ1-4; D is perhaps TRBD1 (6 bases). The CDR3 consists of 14 residues. The V end was cut by 3 bases, the J end by 4 bases, with 9 bases between. Germline V gene data show CDR1 as KGHSH and CDR2 as LQKENI. In nucleotides, the CDR3 is TGTGCCAGCTCACCGCCAGGGGATAATGAAAAACTGTTTTTT. Its protein product is CASSPPGDNEKLFF.

The J gene is TRBJ1-2, the V gene TRBV9; the D gene is possibly TRBD1 (5 bases). With 7 bases removed from V and 0 bases from J, the gap between germline ends came to 13 bases. CDR3 length: 14 amino acids. CDR1 and CDR2 (germline): SGDLS, YYNGEE. CDR3 amino acids: CASAPGGANYGYTF. The DNA of the CDR3 is TGTGCCAGCGCCCCCGGGGGAGCTAACTATGGCTACACCTTC.

The CDR3 DNA reads as TGTGCCAGCAGTCCGGGACAGGGGGCCGGCACAGATACGCAGTATTTT. Translated: CASSPGQGAGTDTQYF. The rearrangement links TRBV6-6 to TRBJ2-3; 12 bases are a match to TRBD1. Per germline, CDR1 MNHNY and CDR2 SVGAGI (reference sequence). This CDR3 has 16 amino acids. V was clipped by 5 bases and J by 1 base; unmatched bases: 4.

This CDR3 is CASSLVLNTGELFF. CDR3 sequence (DNA): TGCGCCAGCAGCTTGGTGTTAAACACCGGGGAGCTGTTTTTT. The gene calls are TRBV5-1 and TRBJ2-2, with unresolved D. V was cut by 0 bases and J by 2 bases, with 5 bases left in between. CDR3 size: 14 residues. The germline V gene encodes CDR1 SGHRS and CDR2 YFSETQ.

As concerns this clone: A junction boundary mismatches the germline segment, possibly from a read error. Other DNA sequences in this sample translate to the same CDR3. The CDR3 DNA reads TGTGCCAGTAGTATCCTGTTCACAGGGAACACTGAAGCCTTCTTT. Translation gives CASSILFTGNTEAFF. The chain has TRBV19 and TRBJ1-1; TRBD1 might be the D (6 bases). In germline, CDR1 is LNHDA, CDR2 SQIVND (reference sequence). The CDR3 is made up of 15 amino acids.

This chain links TRBV19 with TRBJ1-1, with 7 bases fitting TRBD1. The germline V gene has CDR1 LNHDA and CDR2 SQIVND (reference sequence). V was pared by 2 bases and J by 0 bases, with 3 bases of the junction left unmatched. This CDR3 contains 15 residues. CDR3: CASSILGQMNTEAFF. The DNA of the CDR3 is TGTGCCAGTAGTATATTGGGACAGATGAACACTGAAGCTTTCTTT.

With regard to this clone: The conserved final phenylalanine or tryptophan is absent from the CDR3, which likely points to a read error. The CDR3 here is CASSTGGGYGYTI. CDR3 sequence (DNA): TGTGCCAGCAGTACCGGGGGAGGCTATGGCTACACCATC. The J gene is TRBJ1-2, the V gene TRBV6-5, with TRBD1 as a possible D gene (5 bases). The CDR3 has 13 amino acids. With 5 bases removed from V and 4 bases from J, the gap between germline ends came to 11 bases. Germline V gives CDR1 MNHEY, CDR2 SVGAGI.

The chain couples TRBV7-9 to TRBJ2-5; 11 bases are a match to TRBD1. The CDR3 covers 14 residues. The V segment lost 5 bases and the J segment 4 bases; nucleotides outside the gene matches: 3. Germline V lookup: CDR1 SEHNR, CDR2 FQNEAQ (reference sequence). This CDR3 is CASSADRGRETQYF. As DNA, the CDR3 is TGTGCCAGCAGCGCGGACAGGGGGCGAGAGACCCAGTACTTC.

This chain connects TRBV29-1 to TRBJ1-6; D possibly corresponds to TRBD1 (5 bases). The CDR3 extends over 12 amino acids. The germline V gene has CDR1 SQVTM and CDR2 ANQGSEA. Trimming pared 6 bases from V and 15 bases from J, leaving 18 bases between. CDR3 region: CSVSNPGLGLHF. As DNA, the CDR3 is TGCAGCGTGTCTAACCCGGGACTCGGCCTCCACTTT.

This clone shows up as medium-sized by frequency. The J gene is TRBJ2-1, the V gene TRBV10-1, with 8 bases aligning to TRBD1. Germline V lookup: CDR1 WNHNN, CDR2 SYGVQD (reference sequence). The CDR3 has 16 residues. V trimming: 2 bases; J trimming: 1 base; junction bases outside the gene matches: 4. The CDR3 loop is CASSEGWTGSYNEQFF. The CDR3 DNA is TGCGCCAGCAGTGAGGGTTGGACAGGGTCCTACAATGAGCAGTTCTTC.